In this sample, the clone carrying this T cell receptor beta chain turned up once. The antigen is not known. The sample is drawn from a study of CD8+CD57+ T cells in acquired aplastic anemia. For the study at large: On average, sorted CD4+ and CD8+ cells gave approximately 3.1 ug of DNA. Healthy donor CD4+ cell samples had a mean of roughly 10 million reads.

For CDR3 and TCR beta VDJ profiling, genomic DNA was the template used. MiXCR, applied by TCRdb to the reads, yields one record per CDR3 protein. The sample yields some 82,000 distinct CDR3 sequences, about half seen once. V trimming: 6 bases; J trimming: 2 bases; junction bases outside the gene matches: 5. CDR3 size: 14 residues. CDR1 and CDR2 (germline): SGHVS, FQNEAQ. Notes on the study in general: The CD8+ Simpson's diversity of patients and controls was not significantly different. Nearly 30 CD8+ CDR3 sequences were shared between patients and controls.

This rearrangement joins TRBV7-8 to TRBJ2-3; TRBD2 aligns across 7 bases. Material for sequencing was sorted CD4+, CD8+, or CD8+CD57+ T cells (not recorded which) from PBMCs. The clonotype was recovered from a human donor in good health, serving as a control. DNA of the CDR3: TGTGCCAGCAGGGGACTATCGGACACAGATACGCAGTATTTT. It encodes CASRGLSDTDTQYF.